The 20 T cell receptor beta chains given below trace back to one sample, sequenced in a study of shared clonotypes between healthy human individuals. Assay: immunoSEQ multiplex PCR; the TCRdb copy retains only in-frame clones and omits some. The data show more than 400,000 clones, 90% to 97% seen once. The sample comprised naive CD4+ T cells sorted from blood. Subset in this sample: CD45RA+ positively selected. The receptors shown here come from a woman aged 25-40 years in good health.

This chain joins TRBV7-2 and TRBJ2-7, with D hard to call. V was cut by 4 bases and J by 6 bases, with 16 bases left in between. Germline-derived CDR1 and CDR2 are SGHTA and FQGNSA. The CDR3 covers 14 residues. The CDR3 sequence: CASSSTSRPSEQYF. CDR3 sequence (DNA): TGTGCCAGCAGCTCCACCTCCCGACCTTCCGAGCAGTACTTC.

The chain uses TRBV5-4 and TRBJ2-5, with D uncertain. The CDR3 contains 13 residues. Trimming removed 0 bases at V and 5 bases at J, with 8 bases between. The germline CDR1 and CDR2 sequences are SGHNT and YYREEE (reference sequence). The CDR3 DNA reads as TGTGCCAGCAGCTTGGGTCAGCAGGAGACCCAGTACTTC. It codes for CASSLGQQETQYF.

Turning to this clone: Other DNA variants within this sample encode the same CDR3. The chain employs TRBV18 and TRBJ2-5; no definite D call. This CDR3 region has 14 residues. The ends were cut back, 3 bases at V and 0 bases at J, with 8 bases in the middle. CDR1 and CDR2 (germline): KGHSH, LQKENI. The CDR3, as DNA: TGTGCCAGCTCACCGCGGACGGACCAAGAGACCCAGTACTTC. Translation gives CASSPRTDQETQYF.

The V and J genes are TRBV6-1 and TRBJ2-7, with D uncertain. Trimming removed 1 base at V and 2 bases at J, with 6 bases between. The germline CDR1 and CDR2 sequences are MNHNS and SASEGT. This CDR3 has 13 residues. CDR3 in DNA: TGTGCCAGCAGTGAAGAGGGCCCCTACGAGCAGTACTTC. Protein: CASSEEGPYEQYF.

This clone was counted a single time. Here the CDR3 DNA reads TGTGCCAGCAGCCTCCAGGTGGCAGTCCAAGAGACCCAGTACTTC. Translating it yields CASSLQVAVQETQYF. This chain connects TRBV5-5 to TRBJ2-5, with D uncertain. The CDR3 runs to 15 residues. Germline V lookup: CDR1 SGHKS, CDR2 YYEKEE (reference sequence). The ends were cut back, 4 bases at V and 1 base at J, with 14 bases in the middle.

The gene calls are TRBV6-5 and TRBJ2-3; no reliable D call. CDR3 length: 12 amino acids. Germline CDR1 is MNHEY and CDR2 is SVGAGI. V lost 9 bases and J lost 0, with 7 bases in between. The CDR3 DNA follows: TGTGCCAGTAGGCCTAGCACAGATACGCAGTATTTT. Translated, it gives CASRPSTDTQYF.

CDR3 protein: CASSLLGRQQETQYF. Here the CDR3 DNA reads TGTGCCAGCAGCCTATTGGGCAGACAGCAAGAGACCCAGTACTTC. The chain employs TRBV7-3 and TRBJ2-5; D is perhaps TRBD1 (5 bases). Trimming took off 5 bases at V and 2 bases at J, with 15 bases between the two ends. CDR1 and CDR2 from the germline V gene are SGHTA and FQGTGA. This CDR3 has 15 residues.

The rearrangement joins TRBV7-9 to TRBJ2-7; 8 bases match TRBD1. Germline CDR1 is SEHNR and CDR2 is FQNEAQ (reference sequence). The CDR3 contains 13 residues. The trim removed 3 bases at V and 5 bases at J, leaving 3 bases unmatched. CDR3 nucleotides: TGTGCCAGCAGCTTGGGGACAGGTCACGAGCAGTACTTC. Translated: CASSLGTGHEQYF.

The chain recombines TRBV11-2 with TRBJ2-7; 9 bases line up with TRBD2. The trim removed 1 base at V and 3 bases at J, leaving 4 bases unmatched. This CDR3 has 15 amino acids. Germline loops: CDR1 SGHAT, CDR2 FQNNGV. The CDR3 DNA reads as TGTGCCAGCAGCTTAGTGCCTAGCGGGATCTACGAGCAGTACTTC. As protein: CASSLVPSGIYEQYF.

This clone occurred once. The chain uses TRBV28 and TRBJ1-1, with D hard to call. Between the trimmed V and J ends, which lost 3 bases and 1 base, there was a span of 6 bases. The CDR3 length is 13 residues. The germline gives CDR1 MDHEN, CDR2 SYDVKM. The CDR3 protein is CASSLWPNTEAFF. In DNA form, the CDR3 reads TGTGCCAGCAGTTTGTGGCCGAACACTGAAGCTTTCTTT. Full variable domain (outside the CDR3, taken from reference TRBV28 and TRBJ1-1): DVKVTQSSRYLVKRTGEKVFLECVQDMDHENMFWYRQDPGLGLRLIYFSYDVKMKEKGDIPEGYSVSREKKERFSLILESASTNQTSMYLCASSLWPNTEAFFGQGTRLTVV.

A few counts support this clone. The CDR3 is CASSRTGMDQPQHF. The CDR3 DNA sequence: TGTGCCAGTAGTAGGACGGGTATGGATCAGCCCCAGCATTTT. The chain carries TRBV19 and TRBJ1-5, with D hard to call. Trimming shortened V by 4 bases and J by 5 bases, and 12 bases separated the two germline ends. Germline V CDR1 and CDR2: LNHDA, SQIVND (reference sequence). This CDR3 comprises 14 residues.

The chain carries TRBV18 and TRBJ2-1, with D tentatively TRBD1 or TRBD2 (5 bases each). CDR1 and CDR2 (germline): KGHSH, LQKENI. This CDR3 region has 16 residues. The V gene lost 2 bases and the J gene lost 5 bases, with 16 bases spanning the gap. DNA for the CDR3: TGTGCCAGCTCACCATCCCGGGGCCGAGACCACAATGAGCAGTTCTTC. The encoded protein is CASSPSRGRDHNEQFF.

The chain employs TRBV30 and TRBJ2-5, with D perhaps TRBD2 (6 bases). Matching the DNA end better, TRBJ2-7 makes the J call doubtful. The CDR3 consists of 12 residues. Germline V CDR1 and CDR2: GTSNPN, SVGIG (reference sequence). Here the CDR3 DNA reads TGTGCCTGGAGCACTAGCAGCTACGAGCAGTACTTC. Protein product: CAWSTSSYEQYF.

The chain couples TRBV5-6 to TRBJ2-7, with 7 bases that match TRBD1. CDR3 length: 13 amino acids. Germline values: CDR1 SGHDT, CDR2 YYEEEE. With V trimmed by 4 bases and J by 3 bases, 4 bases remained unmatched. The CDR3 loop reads CASSPTGIYEQYF. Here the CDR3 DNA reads TGTGCCAGCAGCCCGACAGGGATCTACGAGCAGTACTTC. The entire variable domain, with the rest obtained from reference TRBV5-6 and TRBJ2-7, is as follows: DAGVTQSPTHLIKTRGQQVTLRCSPKSGHDTVSWYQQALGQGPQFIFQYYEEEERQRGNFPDRFSGHQFPNYSSELNVNALLLGDSALYLCASSPTGIYEQYFGPGTRLTVT.

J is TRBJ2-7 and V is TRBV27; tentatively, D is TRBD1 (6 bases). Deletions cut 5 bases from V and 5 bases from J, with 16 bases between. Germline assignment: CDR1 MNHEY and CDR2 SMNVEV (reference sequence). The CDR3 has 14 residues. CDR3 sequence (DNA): TGTGCCAGCAGTCATGTAACAGGGTTCGACGAGCAGTACTTC. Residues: CASSHVTGFDEQYF.

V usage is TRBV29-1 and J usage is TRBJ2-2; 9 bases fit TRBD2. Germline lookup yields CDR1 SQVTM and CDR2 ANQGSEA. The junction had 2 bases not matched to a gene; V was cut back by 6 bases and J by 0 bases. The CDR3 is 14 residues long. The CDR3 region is CSVPSGANTGELFF. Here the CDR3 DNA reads TGCAGCGTACCTAGCGGGGCGAACACCGGGGAGCTGTTTTTT.

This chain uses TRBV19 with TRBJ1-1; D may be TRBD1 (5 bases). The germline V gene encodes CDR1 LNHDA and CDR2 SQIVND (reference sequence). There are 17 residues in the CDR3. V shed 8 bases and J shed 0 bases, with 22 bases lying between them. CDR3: CASSQPPDSNMNTEAFF. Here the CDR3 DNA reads TGTGCCAGTTCCCAACCGCCCGACAGCAACATGAACACTGAAGCTTTCTTT.

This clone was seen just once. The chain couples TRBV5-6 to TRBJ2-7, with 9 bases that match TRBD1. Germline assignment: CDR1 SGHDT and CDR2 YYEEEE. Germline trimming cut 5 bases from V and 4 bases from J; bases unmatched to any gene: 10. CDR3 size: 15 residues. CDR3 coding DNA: TGTGCCAGCAGTCAGAGACAGGGGGGTCGGTACGAGCAGTACTTC. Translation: CASSQRQGGRYEQYF.

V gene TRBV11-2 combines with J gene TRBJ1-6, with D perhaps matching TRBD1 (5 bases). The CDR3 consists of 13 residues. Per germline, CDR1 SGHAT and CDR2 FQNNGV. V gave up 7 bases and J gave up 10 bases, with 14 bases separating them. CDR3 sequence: CASKQETGSPLHF. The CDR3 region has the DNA TGTGCCAGCAAACAGGAGACTGGGTCACCCCTCCACTTT. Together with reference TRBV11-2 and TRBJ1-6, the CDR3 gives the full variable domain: EAGVAQSPRYKIIEKRQSVAFWCNPISGHATLYWYQQILGQGPKLLIQFQNNGVVDDSQLPKDRFSAERLKGVDSTLKIQPAKLEDSAVYLCASKQETGSPLHFGNGTRLTVT.

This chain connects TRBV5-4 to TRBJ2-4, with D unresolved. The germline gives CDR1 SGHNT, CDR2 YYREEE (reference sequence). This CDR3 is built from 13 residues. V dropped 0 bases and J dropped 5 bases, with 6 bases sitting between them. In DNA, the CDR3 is TGTGCCAGCAGCTTGGCCTTGGAAAACATTCAGTACTTC. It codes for CASSLALENIQYF.